The clone carrying this T cell receptor beta chain has a handful of counts. Its antigen is unidentified. A far larger clone is just one base off, so this is likely a read error. The data originate from a study of beta chain features in type 1 diabetes. Study at large: Healthy donors and patients had similar age, gender and cell yields. Study-level results: Among all four CD4+ subsets, Type 1 diabetes patients had TCRB CDR3s that were moderately but significantly shorter. Sequencing from cDNA could over-represent high-TCR-expressing cells. In these data, an HLA type influence on TCRB rearrangement remained unresolved.

Germline V lookup: CDR1 SGHDT, CDR2 YYEEEE. J lost 5 bases, V lost 1 base, and 9 bases had no gene match. This CDR3 is built from 16 residues. The isolated RNA, all of it, was reverse transcribed, so expressed TCRB transcripts were what got sequenced. The assay was immunoSEQ multiplex PCR, and TCRdb's table has in-frame clones only and misses some. The table includes more than 300,000 clones, around 9.7% detected once. Each of the CD4+ naive, central memory, regulatory and stem cell-like memory populations was sorted via CD45RO/CCR7/CD25/CD127/CD95/CD27. The chain uses TRBV5-6 and TRBJ2-5; 9 bases match TRBD2. Sequenced input: central memory CD4+ T cells from blood. The clonotype comes from a man between 25 and 39 years old with type 1 diabetes. This chain's CDR3 is CASSLSLAGSLETQYF. Here the CDR3 DNA reads TGTGCCAGCAGCTTGTCGCTAGCGGGGTCGTTGGAGACCCAGTACTTC.